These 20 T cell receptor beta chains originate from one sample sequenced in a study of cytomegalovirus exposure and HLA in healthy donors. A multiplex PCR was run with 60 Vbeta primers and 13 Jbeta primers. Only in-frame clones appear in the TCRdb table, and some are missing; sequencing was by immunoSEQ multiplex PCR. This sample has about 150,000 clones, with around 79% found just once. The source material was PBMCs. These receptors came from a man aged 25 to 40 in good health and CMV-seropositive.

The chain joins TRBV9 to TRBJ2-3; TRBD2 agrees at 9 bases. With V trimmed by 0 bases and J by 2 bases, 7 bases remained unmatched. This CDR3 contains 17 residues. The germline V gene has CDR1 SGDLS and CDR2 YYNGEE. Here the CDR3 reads CASSVGVAGVTTDTQYF. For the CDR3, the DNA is TGTGCCAGCAGCGTAGGGGTAGCGGGGGTTACCACAGATACGCAGTATTTT.

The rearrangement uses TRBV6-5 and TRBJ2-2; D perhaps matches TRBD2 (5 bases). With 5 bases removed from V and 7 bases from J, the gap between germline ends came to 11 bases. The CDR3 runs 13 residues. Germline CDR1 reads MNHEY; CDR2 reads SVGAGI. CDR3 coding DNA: TGTGCCAGCAGTAAGACTAATCACGGGGAGCTGTTTTTT. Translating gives CASSKTNHGELFF.

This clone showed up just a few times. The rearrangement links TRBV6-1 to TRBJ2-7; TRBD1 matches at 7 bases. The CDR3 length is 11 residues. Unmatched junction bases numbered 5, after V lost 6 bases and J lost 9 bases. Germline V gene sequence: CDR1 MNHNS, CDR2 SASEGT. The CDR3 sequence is CASSRGQRQYF. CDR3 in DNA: TGTGCCAGCAGCCGGGGACAGCGGCAGTACTTC.

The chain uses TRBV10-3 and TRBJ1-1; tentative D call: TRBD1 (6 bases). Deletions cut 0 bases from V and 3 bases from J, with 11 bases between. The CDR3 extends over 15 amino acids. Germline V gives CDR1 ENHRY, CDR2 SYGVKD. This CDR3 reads CAISESAGAHTEAFF. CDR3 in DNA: TGTGCCATCAGTGAGTCAGCGGGGGCCCACACTGAAGCTTTCTTT.

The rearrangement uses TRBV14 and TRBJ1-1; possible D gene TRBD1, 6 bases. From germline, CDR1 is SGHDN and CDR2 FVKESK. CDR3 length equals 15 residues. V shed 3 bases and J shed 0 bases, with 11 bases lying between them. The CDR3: CASSQSGGLNTEAFF. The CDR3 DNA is TGTGCCAGCAGCCAGTCGGGGGGGCTGAACACTGAAGCTTTCTTT.

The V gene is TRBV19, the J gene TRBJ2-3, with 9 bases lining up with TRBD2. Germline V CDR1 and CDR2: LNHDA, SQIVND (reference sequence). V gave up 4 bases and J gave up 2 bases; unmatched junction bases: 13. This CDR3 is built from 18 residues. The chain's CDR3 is CASSSLVRRGGPTDTQYF. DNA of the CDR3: TGTGCCAGTAGTAGCCTCGTAAGGCGGGGGGGCCCCACAGATACGCAGTATTTT.

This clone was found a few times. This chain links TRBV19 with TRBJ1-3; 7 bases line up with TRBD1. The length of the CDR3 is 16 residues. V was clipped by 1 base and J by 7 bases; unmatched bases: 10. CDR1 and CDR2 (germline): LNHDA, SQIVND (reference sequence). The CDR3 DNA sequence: TGTGCCAGTAGTATAGCGGGGACAGAACTCTGGAACACCATATATTTT. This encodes CASSIAGTELWNTIYF.

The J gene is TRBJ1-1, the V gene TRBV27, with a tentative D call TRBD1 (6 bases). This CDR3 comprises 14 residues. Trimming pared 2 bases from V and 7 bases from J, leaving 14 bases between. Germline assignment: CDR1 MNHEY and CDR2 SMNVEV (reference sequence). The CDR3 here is CASSLGGAGGEAFF. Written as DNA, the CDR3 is TGTGCCAGCAGTTTAGGGGGGGCCGGTGGTGAAGCTTTCTTT.

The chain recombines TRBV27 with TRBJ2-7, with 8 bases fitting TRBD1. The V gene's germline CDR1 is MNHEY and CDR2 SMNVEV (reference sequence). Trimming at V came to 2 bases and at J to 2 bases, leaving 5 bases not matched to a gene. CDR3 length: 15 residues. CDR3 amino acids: CASSLQGANPYEQYF. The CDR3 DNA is TGTGCCAGCAGTTTACAGGGGGCTAACCCCTACGAGCAGTACTTC.

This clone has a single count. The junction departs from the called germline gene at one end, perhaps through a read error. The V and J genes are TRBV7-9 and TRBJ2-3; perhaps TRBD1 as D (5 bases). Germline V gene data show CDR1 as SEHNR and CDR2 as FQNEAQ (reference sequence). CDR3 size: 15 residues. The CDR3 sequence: CSSSLPTGSTDTQYF. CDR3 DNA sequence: TGTTCCAGCAGCTTACCCACAGGCAGCACAGATACGCAGTATTTT. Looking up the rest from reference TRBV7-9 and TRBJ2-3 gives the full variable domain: DTGVSQNPRHKITKRGQNVTFRCDPISEHNRLYWYRQTLGQGPEFLTYFQNEAQLEKSRLLSDRFSAERPKGSFSTLEIQRTEQGDSAMYLCSSSLPTGSTDTQYFGPGTRLTVL.

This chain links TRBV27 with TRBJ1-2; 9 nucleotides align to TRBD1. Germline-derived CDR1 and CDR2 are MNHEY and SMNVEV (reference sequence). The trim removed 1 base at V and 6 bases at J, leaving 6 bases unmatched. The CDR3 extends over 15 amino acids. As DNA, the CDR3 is TGTGCCAGCAGTTTATATACAGGGGGCGGAGATGGCTACACCTTC. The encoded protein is CASSLYTGGGDGYTF.

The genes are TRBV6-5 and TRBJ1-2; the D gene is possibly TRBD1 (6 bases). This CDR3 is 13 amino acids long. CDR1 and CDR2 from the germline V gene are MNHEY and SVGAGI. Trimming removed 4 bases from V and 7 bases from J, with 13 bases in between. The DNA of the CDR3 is TGTGCCAGCAGTTCGCAGGGGCGAGGTGGCTACACCTTC. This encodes CASSSQGRGGYTF.

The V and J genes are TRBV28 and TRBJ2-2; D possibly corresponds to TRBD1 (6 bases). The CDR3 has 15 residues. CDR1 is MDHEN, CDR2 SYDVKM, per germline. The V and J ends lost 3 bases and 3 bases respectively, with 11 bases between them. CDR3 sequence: CASSLLDRDTGELFF. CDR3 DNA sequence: TGTGCCAGCAGTTTGTTGGACAGAGACACCGGGGAGCTGTTTTTT. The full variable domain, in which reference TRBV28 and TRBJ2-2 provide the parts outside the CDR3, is DVKVTQSSRYLVKRTGEKVFLECVQDMDHENMFWYRQDPGLGLRLIYFSYDVKMKEKGDIPEGYSVSREKKERFSLILESASTNQTSMYLCASSLLDRDTGELFFGEGSRLTVL.

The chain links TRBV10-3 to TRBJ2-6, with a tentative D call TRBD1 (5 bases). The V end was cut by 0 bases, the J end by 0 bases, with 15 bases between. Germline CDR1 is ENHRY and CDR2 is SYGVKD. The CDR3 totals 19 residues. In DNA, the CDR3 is TGTGCCATCAGTGAGTCCCTCAGGGCACGTTTCTCTGGGGCCAACGTCCTGACTTTC. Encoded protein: CAISESLRARFSGANVLTF.

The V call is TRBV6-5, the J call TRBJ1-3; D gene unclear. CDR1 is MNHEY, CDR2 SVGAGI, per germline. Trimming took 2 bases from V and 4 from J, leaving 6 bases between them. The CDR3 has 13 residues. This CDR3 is CASSYAQGNTIYF. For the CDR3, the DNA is TGTGCCAGCAGTTACGCCCAGGGAAACACCATATATTTT.

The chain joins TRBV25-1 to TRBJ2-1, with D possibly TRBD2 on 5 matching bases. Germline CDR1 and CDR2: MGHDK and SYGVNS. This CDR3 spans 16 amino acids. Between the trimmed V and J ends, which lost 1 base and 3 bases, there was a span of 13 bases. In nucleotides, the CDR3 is TGTGCCAGCAGTGAATCGGCGGGTCGGATCTACAATGAGCAGTTCTTC. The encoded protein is CASSESAGRIYNEQFF.

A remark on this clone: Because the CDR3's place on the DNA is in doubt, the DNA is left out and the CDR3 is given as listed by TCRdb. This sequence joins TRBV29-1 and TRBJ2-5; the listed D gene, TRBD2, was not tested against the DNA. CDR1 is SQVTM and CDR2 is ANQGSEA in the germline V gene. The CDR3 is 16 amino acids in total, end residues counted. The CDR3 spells CSVWEWDSGYQETQYF.

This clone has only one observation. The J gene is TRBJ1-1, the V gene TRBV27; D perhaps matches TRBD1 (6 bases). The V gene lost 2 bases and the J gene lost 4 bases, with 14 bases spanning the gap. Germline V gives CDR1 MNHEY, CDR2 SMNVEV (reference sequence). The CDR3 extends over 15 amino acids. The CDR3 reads CASSLDLGQPTEAFF. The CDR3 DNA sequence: TGTGCCAGCAGTTTAGACCTCGGACAGCCCACTGAAGCTTTCTTT.

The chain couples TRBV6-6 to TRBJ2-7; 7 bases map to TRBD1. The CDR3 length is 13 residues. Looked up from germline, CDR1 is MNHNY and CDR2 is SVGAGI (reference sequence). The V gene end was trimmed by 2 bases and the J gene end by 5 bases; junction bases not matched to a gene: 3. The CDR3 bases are TGTGCCAGCAGTTACAGGGGGCAGGACGAGCAGTACTTC. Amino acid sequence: CASSYRGQDEQYF.

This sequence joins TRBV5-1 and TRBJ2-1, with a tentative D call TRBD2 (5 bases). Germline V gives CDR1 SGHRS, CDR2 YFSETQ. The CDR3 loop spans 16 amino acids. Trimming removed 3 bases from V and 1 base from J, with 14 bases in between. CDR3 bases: TGCGCCAGCAGCTCCTGGGAGCGAACATCCTACAATGAGCAGTTCTTC. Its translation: CASSSWERTSYNEQFF.